The table lists the clone carrying this T cell receptor (beta chain) with a count of one. No antigen is known for it. Sequencing used immunoSEQ multiplex PCR; TCRdb keeps in-frame clones, though not all of them. Found here are roughly 51,000 clones, about 81% of them singletons; the top ten hold approximately 8%. Stated time point: week 23, last vaccination. Each dose of the vaccine consisted of 300 ug of mutant IDH1 20-mer peptide, with topical imiquimod. The record originates from a study of a mutant IDH1 vaccine in newly diagnosed glioma. Whole-study context: Vaccine dosing followed radiotherapy by 4-6 weeks, or accompanied temozolomide cycles.

Notes on the study in general: Patients showed vaccine-induced immune responses at a rate of roughly 93%.

The trim removed 0 bases at V and 6 bases at J, leaving 13 bases unmatched. CDR1 is MGHRA, CDR2 YSYEKL, per germline. The CDR3 sequence is 18 residues long. The gene calls are TRBV4-1 and TRBJ2-1; 8 bases align to TRBD1. This sequence originates from a woman aged 40-49 years with glioma. Some clones in this sample may be carry-over from other donors' samples. Specimen: PBMCs, collected from a glioma patient whose treatment included an IDH1 peptide vaccine. The CDR3 region has the DNA TGCGCCAGCAGCCAAGATTCCCAACGACAGGGGATGGGCAATGAGCAGTTCTTC. Its translation: CASSQDSQRQGMGNEQFF.